Below, 8 T cell receptor beta chains from the same sample are listed, as sequenced in a study of blood T cell repertoires in COVID-19. Using immunoSEQ multiplex PCR, the repertoire was profiled, and TCRdb retains in-frame clones only, with some absent. The table shows around 300,000 clones, with approximately 92% occurring only once. The sample consisted of PBMCs or T cells enriched from blood (not recorded which). These TCRs come from a woman between 25 and 40 years old who had recovered from COVID-19.

This clone was picked up one time. This rearrangement joins TRBV5-1 to TRBJ2-1, with TRBD2 as a possible D gene (7 bases). V was clipped by 4 bases and J by 9 bases, with 14 bases between them. CDR1 and CDR2 from the germline V gene are SGHRS and YFSETQ. CDR3 length: 13 amino acids. CDR3 sequence reads: CASSQHREGEQFF. The DNA for the CDR3 is TGCGCCAGCAGCCAACACAGGGAGGGTGAGCAGTTCTTC.

The V call is TRBV7-9, the J call TRBJ2-7; a possible D gene is TRBD2 (5 bases). Trimming removed 0 bases from V and 4 bases from J, with 16 bases in between. The length of the CDR3 is 16 residues. The germline gives CDR1 SEHNR, CDR2 FQNEAQ (reference sequence). The CDR3 is CASSLAAGDPWYEQYF. Here the CDR3 DNA reads TGTGCCAGCAGCTTAGCGGCCGGGGATCCTTGGTACGAGCAGTACTTC.

V gene TRBV11-2 combines with J gene TRBJ2-7, with TRBD2 as a possible D gene (6 bases). The CDR3 is made up of 17 amino acids. CDR1 and CDR2 from the germline V gene are SGHAT and FQNNGV. The V end lost 3 bases, the J end lost 4 bases, and 22 bases lay between the germline ends. The CDR3 coding sequence is TGTGCCAGCAGCTTCACAGACATCTTGTTGGGAGGTTACGAGCAGTACTTC. This translates into CASSFTDILLGGYEQYF.

The chain links TRBV5-1 to TRBJ2-7, with D uncertain. The V and J ends lost 8 bases and 6 bases respectively, with 12 bases between them. The CDR3 is 11 amino acids. The germline V gene encodes CDR1 SGHRS and CDR2 YFSETQ. The CDR3: CASSPNGEQYF. CDR3 nucleotides: TGCGCCAGTAGCCCAAACGGCGAGCAGTACTTC.

The chain links TRBV5-6 to TRBJ2-1; 11 bases map to TRBD2. CDR3 length: 15 residues. The J segment lost 4 bases and the V segment lost 2 bases, leaving 2 bases of the junction unmatched. Germline V gene sequence: CDR1 SGHDT, CDR2 YYEEEE. The DNA of the CDR3 is TGTGCCAGCAGCTTCCGGACTAGCGGGTACAATGAGCAGTTCTTC. Its translation is CASSFRTSGYNEQFF.

The gene calls are TRBV28 and TRBJ1-1; 7 bases are a match to TRBD1. The germline CDR1 and CDR2 sequences are MDHEN and SYDVKM. V gave up 5 bases and J gave up 0 bases; unmatched junction bases: 6. The CDR3 is 15 residues long. CDR3 in amino acids: CASSRDSRMNTEAFF. CDR3 in DNA: TGTGCCAGCAGTCGGGACAGCCGAATGAACACTGAAGCTTTCTTT. Combining the CDR3 with reference TRBV28 and TRBJ1-1 gives the whole variable domain DVKVTQSSRYLVKRTGEKVFLECVQDMDHENMFWYRQDPGLGLRLIYFSYDVKMKEKGDIPEGYSVSREKKERFSLILESASTNQTSMYLCASSRDSRMNTEAFFGQGTRLTVV.

The chain carries TRBV19 and TRBJ1-2; D gene ambiguous. This CDR3 has 14 residues. Per the germline V gene, CDR1 is LNHDA and CDR2 is SQIVND (reference sequence). Trimming removed 5 bases at V and 4 bases at J, with 14 bases between. The CDR3 loop is CASSALGVSYGYTF. The CDR3 coding sequence is TGTGCCAGTAGTGCCCTCGGTGTGAGCTATGGCTACACCTTC. Full variable domain (remainder filled in from reference TRBV19 and TRBJ1-2): DGGITQSPKYLFRKEGQNVTLSCEQNLNHDAMYWYRQDPGQGLRLIYYSQIVNDFQKGDIAEGYSVSREKKESFPLTVTSAQKNPTAFYLCASSALGVSYGYTFGSGTRLTVV.

The CDR3 region is CASSLRHSSGANVLTF. CDR3 nucleotides: TGCGCCAGCAGCCTGCGCCATAGCTCTGGGGCCAACGTCCTGACTTTC. This rearrangement joins TRBV4-3 to TRBJ2-6; the D is unclear. Germline lookup yields CDR1 LGHNA and CDR2 YSLEER. CDR3 length: 16 residues. Trimming shortened V by 4 bases and J by 0 bases, and 10 bases separated the two germline ends.